This T cell receptor (beta chain) came from a study of T cell changes during pregnancy in multiple sclerosis. The assay was immunoSEQ multiplex PCR, and TCRdb's table has in-frame clones only and misses some. Found here are roughly 90,000 clones, 90% to 95% of them singletons; the top ten hold approximately 4.7%. Germline trimming cut 2 bases from V and 4 bases from J; bases unmatched to any gene: 5. The CDR3 totals 16 residues. Germline-derived CDR1 and CDR2 are MGHRA and YSYEKL. The rearrangement joins TRBV4-1 to TRBJ2-7, with TRBD2 matching over 13 bases. This clonotype originated in a female donor with multiple sclerosis, enrolled in a pregnancy study. This material consisted of peripheral blood, taken in the first trimester of pregnancy. CDR3: CASSQFGTSGEYEQYF. The CDR3 nucleotides read TGCGCCAGCAGCCAATTTGGGACTAGCGGGGAGTACGAGCAGTACTTC.